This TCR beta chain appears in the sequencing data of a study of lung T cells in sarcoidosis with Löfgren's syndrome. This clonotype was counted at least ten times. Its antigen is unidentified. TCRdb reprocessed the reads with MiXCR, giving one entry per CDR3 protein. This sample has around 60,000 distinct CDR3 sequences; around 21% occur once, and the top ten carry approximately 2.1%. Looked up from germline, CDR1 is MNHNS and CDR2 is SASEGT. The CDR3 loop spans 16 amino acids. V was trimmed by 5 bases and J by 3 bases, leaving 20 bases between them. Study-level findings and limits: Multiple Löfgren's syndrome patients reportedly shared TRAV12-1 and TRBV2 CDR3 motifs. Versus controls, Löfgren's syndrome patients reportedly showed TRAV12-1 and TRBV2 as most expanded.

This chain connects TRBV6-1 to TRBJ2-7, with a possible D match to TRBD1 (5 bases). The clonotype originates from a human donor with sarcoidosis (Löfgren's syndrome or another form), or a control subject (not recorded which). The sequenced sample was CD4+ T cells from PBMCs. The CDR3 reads CASSSKGQARYYEQYF. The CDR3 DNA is TGTGCCAGCAGTTCCAAAGGACAAGCCAGATACTACGAGCAGTACTTC.